This T cell receptor (beta chain) derives from a study of blood T cells in healthy people across ages. At the level of the study: Template switching retrieved approximately one barcoded beta molecule for each two T cells.

The CDR3 is 17 residues long. The J segment lost 3 bases and the V segment lost 3 bases, leaving 12 bases of the junction unmatched. CDR1 is SEHNR and CDR2 is FQNEAQ in the germline V gene (reference sequence). Alongside a J-beta primer mix, a sample-barcoded 5' primer served in a second PCR lasting roughly 7 to 11 cycles. One entry per CDR3 protein results from TCRdb running MiXCR on the 5' RACE reads. In the table there are about 1.6 million distinct CDR3 sequences, approximately 32% of which are singletons. Comments on this clonotype: Its antigen is unknown.

Study-level results: Estimates of total diversity, which came from one million sequenced T cells, were considered to be underestimates.

The material sequenced was blood. The gene calls are TRBV7-9 and TRBJ2-7; 9 bases map to TRBD1. This sequence originates from a woman between 25 and 40 years old in good health. The CDR3 spells CASSFGFGQGSRYEQYF. CDR3 sequence (DNA): TGTGCCAGCAGCTTTGGCTTTGGACAGGGGTCCCGCTACGAGCAGTACTTC.